The entry below describes one TCR beta chain. This entry belongs to a study of blood T cell repertoires in COVID-19. The data were produced by immunoSEQ multiplex PCR, yet TCRdb's version contains in-frame clones alone and is incomplete. Among some 260,000 clones listed, over 70% were seen once. Germline CDR1 SGHRS, CDR2 YFSETQ. CDR3 length equals 14 residues. J was trimmed by 5 bases and V by 3 bases; bases with no gene match: 5. The V call is TRBV5-1, the J call TRBJ2-1; 7 bases align to TRBD2. The material sequenced was peripheral blood. This TCR came from a woman aged 70-85 years with COVID-19, enrolled during active disease. CDR3 sequence reads: CASSYLGGNNEQFF. The CDR3 DNA follows: TGCGCCAGCAGCTACCTCGGGGGGAACAATGAGCAGTTCTTC. Looking up the rest from reference TRBV5-1 and TRBJ2-1 gives the full variable domain: KAGVTQTPRYLIKTRGQQVTLSCSPISGHRSVSWYQQTPGQGLQFLFEYFSETQRNKGNFPGRFSGRQFSNSRSEMNVSTLELGDSALYLCASSYLGGNNEQFFGPGTRLTVL.